This entry concerns a single TCR beta chain. Its antigen is unknown. No much larger clone exists at a distance of one base, and base qualities are not known. The sample belongs to a study of blood T cell repertoires in COVID-19 (dated by TCRdb to 2020 to 2022). For the wider study: Collaborator samples came from the United States, Italy and Spain and covered acute and convalescent phases of COVID-19. Subjects who had been exposed to COVID-19, were actively infected with it, or had recovered from it provided the deeply sampled blood TCRbeta repertoires that made up the dataset. The samples were drawn from two sources: the first 160 participants of the ongoing ImmuneRACE study, and 1,254 subjects contributed by 6 global collaborators. HLA class I and class II types, where available, came from metadata supplied by the sample provider rather than from assay-based typing. A de-identified subject ID, COVID-19 status, age in years and sex were almost always included in the sample metadata. The repertoires were released in a freely available public database meant as a resource for research on the immune response to SARS-CoV-2. The material from the prospective study consisted of cDNA or gDNA derived from T cells, B-cell-depleted T cells, or PBMCs. Overall results and qualifications from the work: How much clinical and demographic metadata was included differed by source and by participant, and the metadata was provided uncurated.

Measured from the cysteine to the phenylalanine, the CDR3 is 13 residues long. The sequence is cut down to CDR3 DNA, 39 bases in frame from base 1. The trim is 2 bases for V and 14 bases for J, with a gap of 16 bases between the germline ends. The germline V gene (reference sequence) provides CDR1 WNHNN and CDR2 SYGVQD. A second Seattle source provided samples from volunteer blood donors who had recovered from COVID-19. Each collaborating institution followed its own protocols to collect whole blood in K2EDTA tubes. For TCRbeta analysis, collaborators shipped samples in one of three forms: frozen whole blood, isolated PBMCs, or DNA extracted from either of those sample types. TCRbeta CDR3 regions were amplified from genomic DNA by means of the immunoSEQ Assay, a bias-controlled multiplex PCR. From the authors' description of their analysis: The number of nucleated cells in each sample was estimated from the amplification of reference gene primers within the assay. To quantify the absolute abundance of each unique TCRbeta CDR3 rearrangement, sequence reads were collapsed and filtered. For each sample, productive Simpson clonality was calculated by taking the square root of Simpson's diversity index across productive rearrangements. TCRdb took over this immuneACCESS table, retaining in-frame rearrangements with V and J assigned. Such tables are incomplete; in checked studies, under half of the missing clones stem from an unresolved V gene, and the remainder is unexplained. Clone size and V and J calls were adopted from that table, with D and trimming inferred from the DNA. The table for this sample lists about 220,000 clones; 80% to 90% of them were counted only once. 2.9% of the sample is held by the ten biggest clonotypes.

Sequenced sample: peripheral blood. The rearrangement joined TRBV10-1 to TRBJ2-1; TRBD2 is a possible D gene, resting on 6 matching bases. This receptor was taken from a man aged 45 to 65 who had recovered from COVID-19. The encoded CDR3 is CASSEGPGLLEFF. Here is the DNA: TGCGCCAGCAGTGAGGGGCCGGGACTTCTCGAGTTCTTC.